The 14 T cell receptor beta chains below all came from one sample that was sequenced in a study of blood T cell repertoires in COVID-19 (dated by TCRdb to about 2020). Library method: the immunoSEQ multiplex PCR assay. The table was pulled from immuneACCESS by TCRdb, which kept in-frame rearrangements only. Such tables lose some clones; where checked, under half of the loss comes from unresolved V genes, and the rest has no known cause. Recorded for this sample are 270,000 or so clones; just over 90% of them occurred a single time. Of the sample, 2.3% is held by the ten largest clones. The sample comprised PBMCs or T cells enriched from blood (not recorded which). Every receptor here comes from a woman between 40 and 50 years old with acute COVID-19.

The CDR3 sequence: CASNPGGSGGSSTDTQYF. CDR3 sequence (DNA): TGCGCCAGCAATCCCGGAGGTAGCGGGGGTTCAAGCACAGATACGCAGTATTTT. J is TRBJ2-3 and V is TRBV10-2, with 9 bases lining up with TRBD2. Germline CDR1 is WSHSY and CDR2 is SAAADI. There are 18 residues in the CDR3. Trimming removed 7 bases from V and 0 bases from J; junction bases left unmatched: 14.

V and J are TRBV5-1 and TRBJ1-1, with a weak D call TRBD1 (6 bases). V lost 1 base and J lost 6, with 10 bases in between. Germline CDR1 and CDR2: SGHRS and YFSETQ. The CDR3 loop spans 13 amino acids. Written as DNA, the CDR3 is TGCGCCAGCAGCTTGCTACAGGGTCCTGAAGCTTTCTTT. This gives the protein CASSLLQGPEAFF.

The gene calls are TRBV5-1 and TRBJ1-1; weak D call: TRBD1 (5 bases). V was trimmed by 1 base and J by 0 bases, leaving 7 bases between them. The CDR3 runs 14 residues. Looked up from germline, CDR1 is SGHRS and CDR2 is YFSETQ. The CDR3 DNA reads TGCGCCAGCAGCTTGTTACAGGTGAACACTGAAGCTTTCTTT. Its protein product is CASSLLQVNTEAFF. The full variable domain, its missing parts supplied by reference TRBV5-1 and TRBJ1-1, is KAGVTQTPRYLIKTRGQQVTLSCSPISGHRSVSWYQQTPGQGLQFLFEYFSETQRNKGNFPGRFSGRQFSNSRSEMNVSTLELGDSALYLCASSLLQVNTEAFFGQGTRLTVV.

The rearrangement uses TRBV7-2 and TRBJ2-2; no definite D call. CDR1 and CDR2 from the germline V gene are SGHTA and FQGNSA. The CDR3 is 15 amino acids. V lost 5 bases, J lost 3 bases, and 13 bases lay in between. CDR3 DNA: TGTGCCAGCAGCGGTCAGATAGCATACACCGGGGAGCTGTTTTTT. This codes for CASSGQIAYTGELFF.

The chain couples TRBV11-2 to TRBJ2-7; 8 positions agree with TRBD2. Looked up from germline, CDR1 is SGHAT and CDR2 is FQNNGV. J was trimmed by 3 bases and V by 3 bases; bases with no gene match: 4. This CDR3 has 14 residues. This CDR3 is CASSFFSGNYEQYF. In nucleotides, the CDR3 is TGTGCCAGCAGCTTTTTTAGCGGGAACTACGAGCAGTACTTC.

The chain is built from TRBV27 and TRBJ1-2; D is unclear. Trimming removed 3 bases from V and 5 bases from J, with 7 bases in between. The germline CDR1 and CDR2 sequences are MNHEY and SMNVEV (reference sequence). The CDR3 spans 12 residues. CDR3 loop: CASSFRVYGYTF. The DNA of the CDR3 is TGTGCCAGCAGTTTTCGGGTTTATGGCTACACCTTC.

V gene TRBV5-1 combines with J gene TRBJ2-5; 7 bases map to TRBD1. The germline CDR1 and CDR2 sequences are SGHRS and YFSETQ. Trimming took 4 bases from V and 2 from J; bases not matched to a gene: 5. The CDR3 consists of 14 residues. The CDR3 loop reads CASSEPGQQETQYF. The DNA of the CDR3 is TGCGCCAGCAGCGAACCGGGACAGCAAGAGACCCAGTACTTC.

The chain couples TRBV12-3 or TRBV12-4 to TRBJ2-5; weak D call: TRBD2 (6 bases). V was clipped by 10 bases and J by 11 bases, with 17 bases between them. This CDR3 region has 11 residues. CDR3 sequence (DNA): TGTGCCACCCGCGGGGCTCTTGGGCAGTACTTC. Its protein product is CATRGALGQYF.

This chain connects TRBV6-5 to TRBJ1-2; perhaps TRBD1 as D (6 bases). Looked up from germline, CDR1 is MNHEY and CDR2 is SVGAGI. Trimming shortened V by 6 bases and J by 7 bases, and 15 bases separated the two germline ends. The CDR3 runs 13 residues. CDR3: CASRFTGSGGYTF. The CDR3 nucleotides are TGTGCCAGCAGATTCACAGGGTCGGGTGGCTACACCTTC.

V usage is TRBV2 and J usage is TRBJ2-3; D gene unclear. This CDR3 has 14 amino acids. V shed 6 bases and J shed 3 bases, with 13 bases lying between them. Looked up from germline, CDR1 is SNHLY and CDR2 is FYNNEI. CDR3 bases: TGTGCCAGCAGCGAGATCGTTCGGACAGATACGCAGTATTTT. Its translation is CASSEIVRTDTQYF.

This clone was counted only a few times. CDR3 protein: CASSIGGTSEAFF. The CDR3 DNA reads as TGTGCCAGTAGTATCGGGGGAACATCTGAAGCTTTCTTT. The chain uses TRBV19 and TRBJ1-1, with D perhaps TRBD1 (5 bases). Between the trimmed V and J ends, which lost 3 bases and 6 bases, there was a span of 11 bases. Germline V lookup: CDR1 LNHDA, CDR2 SQIVND (reference sequence). The CDR3 covers 13 residues.

The chain combines TRBV28 with TRBJ2-3; TRBD2 might be the D (6 bases). The CDR3 length is 15 residues. The germline gives CDR1 MDHEN, CDR2 SYDVKM. Trimming removed 4 bases at V and 2 bases at J, with 13 bases between. This chain's CDR3 is CASSSTRGNTDTQYF. The CDR3 bases are TGTGCCAGCAGTTCGACTAGGGGAAACACAGATACGCAGTATTTT. Together with reference TRBV28 and TRBJ2-3, the CDR3 gives the full variable domain: DVKVTQSSRYLVKRTGEKVFLECVQDMDHENMFWYRQDPGLGLRLIYFSYDVKMKEKGDIPEGYSVSREKKERFSLILESASTNQTSMYLCASSSTRGNTDTQYFGPGTRLTVL.

This sequence joins TRBV10-3 and TRBJ1-5; D unclear. V gave up 9 bases and J gave up 7 bases, with 10 bases separating them. This CDR3 region has 11 residues. Germline CDR1 is ENHRY and CDR2 is SYGVKD. CDR3 coding DNA: TGTGCCATTGGACTCGAGCAGCCCCAGCATTTT. Protein sequence: CAIGLEQPQHF.

This clone showed up just once. The J gene is TRBJ1-2, the V gene TRBV12-3 or TRBV12-4; 7 nucleotides agree with TRBD1. V dropped 10 bases and J dropped 4; count of bases not matched to a gene: 9. The CDR3 spans 13 residues. CDR3 nucleotide sequence: TGTGCCACCGGCAGGGGGGCTTCCTATGGCTACACCTTC. Its translation is CATGRGASYGYTF.